This T cell receptor (beta chain) derives from a study of memory CD4+ T cells and cytomegalovirus serostatus (dated by TCRdb to the late 2010s). General notes on the study: The cohort included roughly 33 healthy adults from Belgium, of whom 9 were CMV seropositive and about 25 were CMV seronegative. To replicate a published TCR-based CMV serostatus classifier, the study sequenced CD4+ memory TCRbeta repertoires from a Belgian cohort whose cytomegalovirus serostatus was known.

At the junction V is shortened by 6 bases and J by 6 bases, with 5 bases in between. The CDR3 has 9 amino acids, counting the end cysteine and phenylalanine. Kept here is only the CDR3 DNA, which spans 27 bases and is read in frame from base 1. As encoded in the germline V gene (reference sequence), CDR1 is DFQATT while CDR2 is SNEGSKA. This clone came up once. No antigen is known for it. Base qualities are missing; no much larger clone stands one base away. Genomic DNA was extracted from sorted cells with the Quick-DNA Microprep Kit. Amplification of TCRbeta DNA was done with the immunoSEQ hsTCRbeta kit, following the protocol from the manufacturer. An Illumina MiSeq instrument was used to sequence the TCRbeta libraries. Per the authors' processing: Once out-of-frame sequences had been removed, some 2 million distinct TCRbeta sequences were left, which works out to an average of about 67,000 per individual. Each individual was scored using the number of about 180 previously reported CMV-associated TCRbeta sequences that the individual carried and the total number of productive distinct TCRbeta sequences. A beta-binomial model was reimplemented in Python, and scikit-learn random forests with default parameters were trained on US cohort data. Classifier performance on the Belgian cohort was reported as the median AUC with percentile confidence intervals calculated over 10,000 bootstrap iterations. Drawn from immuneACCESS, this table holds only the in-frame rearrangements with V and J called that TCRdb kept. Clones are partly lost; checked studies trace under half to an unresolved V gene and leave the rest unexplained. V and J calls and clone size are copied from that table; D and trimming were computed from the DNA. The sample table lists nearly 60,000 clones, approximately 78% of them with a count of one. The leading ten clones occupy 1.1% of the sample.

The study at large found these results: Among the approximately 160 previously reported CMV-associated TCRbeta sequences, some 62 showed up in the CD4+ memory repertoires, with each one found in between one and five individuals. Unlike the original study, which covered naive and memory CD4+ and CD8+ populations, the Belgian study sequenced only CD4+CD45RO+ memory cells. On the Belgian cohort, the classifier built on the original framework reached a median bootstrapped AUC of nearly 0.96, with a 95% CI of 0.76-1.00. For CMV serostatus prediction, a median bootstrapped AUC of approximately 0.95 was reached with the original framework, and a median bootstrapped AUC of approximately 0.92 was reached with a US-trained random forest. The results were interpreted as suggesting that the CMV-associated TCR signature is largely present in the CD4+ memory repertoire.

Single viable CD3+CD4+CD8-CD45RO+ cells were sorted as memory CD4+ T cells on a FACSAria II. CMV serostatus was determined using a Roche Elecsys assay that detects serum IgG against CMV pp150, pp28, p38 and p52. Once the samples were thawed, total CD4+ T cells were enriched through positive selection using CD4 magnetic microbeads. Samples originated from another study that specifically interrogated the CD4+ T cell memory repertoire. Peripheral blood mononuclear cells were isolated and cryopreserved according to standard operating procedures, and serum was kept at -80 degrees C. Staining used CD3-PerCP (BW264/56), CD4-APC (RPA-T4), CD45RO-PE (UCHT1) and CD8-Pacific Orange (3B5) antibodies, with Sytox blue excluding non-viable cells.

The receptor was isolated from an adult in good health and CMV-seronegative. Recombination connected TRBV20-1 to TRBJ1-2; the D gene cannot be named for sure. The specimen was memory CD4+ T cells from blood. The CDR3 protein sequence reads: CSAINGYTF. At the DNA level, the sequence is TGCAGTGCGATAAATGGCTACACCTTC.